This T cell receptor (beta chain) stems from a study of blood T cell repertoires in COVID-19. This clone appeared once. Measured with immunoSEQ multiplex PCR; TCRdb has only the in-frame clones, and not every one. The sample includes 95,000 to 100,000 clones, around 94% of them seen just once. With 8 bases clipped from V and 4 bases from J, the junction kept 8 bases outside the gene matches. CDR3 length: 15 amino acids. In germline, CDR1 is MNHEY, CDR2 SVGAGI. This sequence originates from a man in his forties or fifties with active COVID-19. This rearrangement joins TRBV6-5 to TRBJ2-1; 10 nucleotides align to TRBD2. Sequencing input: peripheral blood. The CDR3 protein is CASSKPGLAYNEQFF. The CDR3, as DNA: TGTGCCAGCTCAAAACCGGGACTAGCGTACAATGAGCAGTTCTTC.